This T cell receptor beta chain was retrieved from a study of blood T cell repertoires in COVID-19. Many counts were recorded for this clone. V lost 1 base and J lost 0, with 10 bases in between. Germline V gene sequence: CDR1 SGHTA, CDR2 FQGNSA. CDR3 length: 16 residues. Repertoires were generated with immunoSEQ multiplex PCR, while TCRdb's copy carries only in-frame clones and drops some. The sample yields roughly 250,000 clones, more than 70% seen once. This TCR was recovered from a middle-aged woman who had recovered from COVID-19. Sequenced input: peripheral blood. The V call is TRBV7-2, the J call TRBJ1-3, with a tentative D call TRBD1 (5 bases). This CDR3 reads CASSLGQTVSGNTIYF. The CDR3 DNA is TGTGCCAGCAGCTTAGGGCAGACAGTCTCTGGAAACACCATATATTTT.